Presented here are 28 T cell receptor beta chains from one specimen sequenced in a study of identical twins. MiXCR was run by TCRdb on the 5' RACE reads, yielding one entry per CDR3 protein. The sample holds about 220,000 distinct CDR3 sequences; approximately 8.3% are singletons and the top ten take 1.9%. The same sample was also used in a study of yellow fever vaccine responses in identical twins.

Sequenced: memory (CD45RO+) T cells sorted from blood. Receptors were obtained from a woman between 18 and 29 years old in good health.

The J gene is TRBJ2-3, the V gene TRBV7-2; 7 nucleotides align to TRBD1. This CDR3 contains 13 residues. CDR1 SGHTA and CDR2 FQGNSA come from the germline V gene. Losses at the gene ends were 5 bases for V and 5 bases for J; bases not matched to a gene: 4. This CDR3 is CASSPDREDTQYF. CDR3 DNA: TGTGCCAGCAGCCCCGACAGGGAAGATACGCAGTATTTT.

This clonotype was picked up a small number of times. The chain couples TRBV20-1 to TRBJ2-7; TRBD1 might be the D (6 bases). The V gene lost 4 bases and the J gene lost 5 bases, with 18 bases spanning the gap. This CDR3 is 14 amino acids long. Germline V lookup: CDR1 DFQATT, CDR2 SNEGSKA (reference sequence). The CDR3 DNA sequence: TGCAGTGCTAAAGACCACAGGGCACCAAACGAGCAGTACTTC. It encodes CSAKDHRAPNEQYF.

This clonotype was seen a few times. The chain links TRBV19 to TRBJ2-2, with D possibly matching TRBD2 (5 bases). The CDR3 covers 16 residues. V shed 5 bases and J shed 6 bases, with 19 bases lying between them. Germline CDR1 reads LNHDA; CDR2 reads SQIVND (reference sequence). DNA of the CDR3: TGTGCCAGTAGTTTACCCACCCGGGGTTGGGCCGGGGAGCTGTTTTTT. It yields the protein CASSLPTRGWAGELFF.

This clonotype was observed many times. The rearrangement joins TRBV20-1 to TRBJ2-3; D remains ambiguous. V shed 3 bases and J shed 3 bases, with 4 bases lying between them. CDR3 size: 11 residues. Germline V gene sequence: CDR1 DFQATT, CDR2 SNEGSKA (reference sequence). The CDR3 DNA sequence: TGCAGTGCTAGTAGAACAGATACGCAGTATTTT. Encoded protein: CSASRTDTQYF.

V usage is TRBV10-3 and J usage is TRBJ1-1, with D maybe TRBD1 (6 bases). Between the trimmed V and J ends, which lost 2 bases and 1 base, there was a span of 20 bases. This CDR3 region has 18 residues. Germline-derived CDR1 and CDR2 are ENHRY and SYGVKD. CDR3 amino acids: CAISERDVGGLENTEAFF. The DNA of the CDR3 is TGTGCCATCAGTGAGCGGGACGTGGGGGGCTTAGAGAACACTGAAGCTTTCTTT.

This clonotype was observed a few times. V and J are TRBV7-6 and TRBJ2-7; TRBD2 agrees at 10 bases. Germline V gene lookup returns CDR1 SGHVS and CDR2 FNYEAQ. The trim removed 3 bases at V and 7 bases at J, leaving 9 bases unmatched. This CDR3 has 15 amino acids. The CDR3 is CASSFLAGAVTEQYF. As DNA, the CDR3 is TGTGCCAGCAGCTTCCTAGCGGGAGCCGTTACGGAGCAGTACTTC.

The chain combines TRBV5-1 with TRBJ2-2, with 8 bases aligning to TRBD1. The CDR3 totals 15 residues. V was clipped by 4 bases and J by 1 base; unmatched bases: 3. CDR1 and CDR2 from the germline V gene are SGHRS and YFSETQ. This CDR3 is CASSTGQVNTGELFF. The CDR3 nucleotides read TGCGCCAGCAGCACGGGACAGGTGAACACCGGGGAGCTGTTTTTT.

The J gene is TRBJ2-2, the V gene TRBV6-5; D unclear. Looked up from germline, CDR1 is MNHEY and CDR2 is SVGAGI. V was clipped by 2 bases and J by 5 bases, with 6 bases between them. CDR3 length equals 13 residues. Here the CDR3 DNA reads TGTGCCAGCAGTTACGCAGAGACCGGGGAGCTGTTTTTT. Encoded protein: CASSYAETGELFF.

The chain combines TRBV7-3 with TRBJ2-2; D unresolved. The CDR3 totals 15 residues. The germline V gene has CDR1 SGHTA and CDR2 FQGTGA. V shed 1 base and J shed 0 bases, with 6 bases lying between them. CDR3 coding DNA: TGTGCCAGCAGCTTAAGCGTTTCGAACACCGGGGAGCTGTTTTTT. As protein: CASSLSVSNTGELFF.

V and J are TRBV21-1 and TRBJ2-1. TRBV21-1 is classified as a pseudogene. This CDR3 has 12 amino acids. Written as DNA, the CDR3 is TGTGCCAGCAGCAAAGTAGCCAATGAGCAGTTCTTC. Protein product: CASSKVANEQFF.

This clonotype was seen a few times. This sequence joins TRBV20-1 and TRBJ1-2; D unresolved. V was trimmed by 7 bases and J by 2 bases, leaving 11 bases between them. CDR1 is DFQATT and CDR2 is SNEGSKA in the germline V gene (reference sequence). The CDR3 consists of 12 residues. CDR3 in DNA: TGCAGTGGCCGAAGAAACAACTATGGCTACACCTTC. Its protein is CSGRRNNYGYTF.

The chain couples TRBV7-3 to TRBJ2-3, with 11 bases that match TRBD2. The germline CDR1 and CDR2 sequences are SGHTA and FQGTGA. The CDR3 totals 16 residues. V trimming: 4 bases; J trimming: 4 bases; junction bases outside the gene matches: 7. This CDR3 is CASSSRSGGAADTQYF. The CDR3 DNA reads as TGTGCCAGCAGCTCGCGTAGCGGGGGGGCCGCAGATACGCAGTATTTT. The variable domain in full, with the rest retrieved from reference TRBV7-3 and TRBJ2-3, is GAGVSQTPSNKVTEKGKYVELRCDPISGHTALYWYRQSLGQGPEFLIYFQGTGAADDSGLPNDRFFAVRPEGSVSTLKIQRTERGDSAVYLCASSSRSGGAADTQYFGPGTRLTVL.

This clonotype was found a few times. V is TRBV5-1 and J is TRBJ2-7; tentatively, D is TRBD1 (5 bases). V lost 1 base and J 3 bases, leaving 8 bases between the germline ends. CDR3 size: 13 residues. Germline V gives CDR1 SGHRS, CDR2 YFSETQ. The chain's CDR3 is CASSLFQGYEQYF. The CDR3 nucleotides read TGCGCCAGCAGCTTGTTTCAGGGCTACGAGCAGTACTTC.

The sample holds a few counts of this clonotype. The rearrangement uses TRBV5-1 and TRBJ2-1; possible D gene TRBD1, 5 bases. V was clipped by 4 bases and J by 6 bases, with 20 bases between them. This CDR3 comprises 16 residues. Germline V gives CDR1 SGHRS, CDR2 YFSETQ. The CDR3 is CASSLAPDPGANEQFF. The CDR3 nucleotides are TGCGCCAGCAGCCTGGCCCCGGACCCTGGGGCCAATGAGCAGTTCTTC.

This clonotype was observed a few times. The chain carries TRBV3-1 and TRBJ1-5; the D gene is possibly TRBD1 (6 bases). Trimming took 4 bases from V and 1 from J, leaving 14 bases between them. This CDR3 contains 16 residues. Germline lookup yields CDR1 LGHDT and CDR2 YNNKEL (reference sequence). The CDR3 is CASSPRGIGSNQPQHF. The CDR3 DNA follows: TGTGCCAGCAGCCCGAGGGGGATCGGAAGCAATCAGCCCCAGCATTTT.

This clonotype was recorded many times. The rearrangement uses TRBV12-3 or TRBV12-4 and TRBJ2-5, with 7 bases matching TRBD2. The CDR3 is made up of 15 amino acids. V lost 6 bases, J lost 2 bases, and 9 bases stayed unmatched. The CDR3 is CASRRGLEGQETQYF. In DNA form, the CDR3 reads TGTGCCAGCAGGCGCGGACTAGAGGGACAAGAGACCCAGTACTTC.

The table lists this clonotype with a few counts. This chain joins TRBV6-5 and TRBJ2-1; TRBD1 matches at 7 bases. V was clipped by 7 bases and J by 10 bases; unmatched bases: 7. Germline V gives CDR1 MNHEY, CDR2 SVGAGI. The CDR3 spans 12 residues. In DNA form, the CDR3 reads TGTGCCAGCAAACAGGGGTCTCGGGAGCAGTTCTTC. Translating gives CASKQGSREQFF.

This clonotype was detected many times. The rearrangement joins TRBV7-8 to TRBJ2-5; D is undetermined. The V end lost 5 bases, the J end lost 2 bases, and 12 bases lay between the germline ends. The length of the CDR3 is 14 residues. From germline, CDR1 is SGHVS and CDR2 FQNEAQ. CDR3 in amino acids: CASSPTDQQETQYF. The DNA for the CDR3 is TGTGCCAGCAGCCCTACGGACCAGCAAGAGACCCAGTACTTC.

This clonotype was recorded many times. The chain carries TRBV5-6 and TRBJ1-6; a weak D match, TRBD1 (5 bases). CDR3 length: 17 residues. Per the germline V gene, CDR1 is SGHDT and CDR2 is YYEEEE. Trimming removed 1 base at V and 4 bases at J, with 15 bases between. Here the CDR3 DNA reads TGTGCCAGCAGCTTGCTCCGGGAGAGGGGATATAATTCACCCCTCCACTTT. It specifies CASSLLRERGYNSPLHF.

This clonotype occurred a few times. For the CDR3, the DNA is TGTGCCAGCAGCGTTCAGGGGCCGAGGACTGAAGCTTTCTTT. Protein sequence: CASSVQGPRTEAFF. The V gene is TRBV7-2, the J gene TRBJ1-1, with a tentative D call TRBD1 (6 bases). CDR3 size: 14 residues. CDR1 is SGHTA and CDR2 is FQGNSA in the germline V gene. V lost 5 bases to trimming and J lost 5 bases, with 15 bases between them. The whole variable domain, filled in from reference TRBV7-2 and TRBJ1-1, reads GAGVSQSPSNKVTEKGKDVELRCDPISGHTALYWYRQSLGQGLEFLIYFQGNSAPDKSGLPSDRFSAERTGGSVSTLTIQRTQQEDSAVYLCASSVQGPRTEAFFGQGTRLTVV.

This chain connects TRBV29-1 to TRBJ2-7; D may be TRBD2 (6 bases). CDR3 length equals 12 residues. V was cut by 8 bases and J by 2 bases, with 13 bases left in between. In germline, CDR1 is SQVTM, CDR2 ANQGSEA. The CDR3 protein is CSFRGTAYEQYF. DNA for the CDR3: TGCAGCTTTCGGGGGACCGCCTACGAGCAGTACTTC.

The V and J genes are TRBV5-1 and TRBJ2-2, with D hard to call. Germline V gene sequence: CDR1 SGHRS, CDR2 YFSETQ. Trimming cost V 4 bases and J 3 bases, with 13 bases left between them. The CDR3 totals 15 residues. CDR3 region: CASSPRPADTGELFF. The CDR3 DNA follows: TGCGCCAGCAGCCCCCGGCCCGCGGACACCGGGGAGCTGTTTTTT.

Only a few counts were recorded for this clonotype. The chain employs TRBV29-1 and TRBJ2-7, with D possibly TRBD1 on 6 matching bases. V gave up 5 bases and J gave up 2 bases, with 7 bases separating them. CDR1 and CDR2 (germline): SQVTM, ANQGSEA. CDR3 size: 11 residues. CDR3: CSVRDTYEQYF. The CDR3 coding sequence is TGCAGCGTTCGGGACACCTACGAGCAGTACTTC.

In this sample, this clonotype turned up once. This chain connects TRBV28 to TRBJ2-5, with 7 bases aligning to TRBD1. Germline assignment: CDR1 MDHEN and CDR2 SYDVKM. The CDR3 covers 16 residues. Trimming at V came to 1 base and at J to 1 base, leaving 6 bases not matched to a gene. The CDR3 bases are TGTGCCAGCAGTTTATCCTTCTACAGGGGCCAAGAGACCCAGTACTTC. This encodes CASSLSFYRGQETQYF.

The chain joins TRBV12-2 to TRBJ2-3; the DNA was not compared with TRBD1, the D call given in the table. TRBV12-2 is a documented pseudogene. This CDR3 spans 16 amino acids. In DNA, the CDR3 is TGTGCAAGTCGCCCCCCTCCGGGACCCATCACAGATACGCAGTATTTT. Translated: CASRPPPGPITDTQYF.

The sample holds many counts of this clonotype. The V and J genes are TRBV20-1 and TRBJ2-5, with TRBD2 matching 8 bases. The germline gives CDR1 DFQATT, CDR2 SNEGSKA (reference sequence). V gave up 3 bases and J gave up 1 base; unmatched junction bases: 13. The CDR3 covers 17 residues. The CDR3 nucleotides read TGCAGTGCTAGGGGCGTTAGCGGGAAGAGGATCCAAGAGACCCAGTACTTC. Translation gives CSARGVSGKRIQETQYF.

This chain uses TRBV4-2 with TRBJ2-1; 9 nucleotides match TRBD1. The CDR3 is 17 residues long. The trim removed 3 bases at V and 4 bases at J, leaving 10 bases unmatched. The germline CDR1 and CDR2 sequences are LGHNA and YNFKEQ. In DNA form, the CDR3 reads TGTGCCAGCAGCCAGGGGACAGGGCTATTGGGTTACAATGAGCAGTTCTTC. This encodes CASSQGTGLLGYNEQFF.

This clonotype appeared a few times. The chain employs TRBV28 and TRBJ1-5, with D possibly matching TRBD1 (6 bases). Germline V gene data show CDR1 as MDHEN and CDR2 as SYDVKM. This CDR3 comprises 16 residues. The ends were cut back, 4 bases at V and 5 bases at J, with 18 bases in the middle. CDR3 loop: CASSYGGRGPDQPQHF. The DNA of the CDR3 is TGTGCCAGCAGTTACGGGGGGCGGGGGCCCGATCAGCCCCAGCATTTT.